One and the same sample provided the 10 T cell receptor beta chains below, sequenced in a study of OX40 agonist ivuxolimab in advanced cancers. Data came from immunoSEQ multiplex PCR; TCRdb stores just in-frame clones and leaves some out. The sample records roughly 67,000 clones, more than 90% being singletons. The material was CD4+ or CD8+ T cells sorted from blood, obtained in a trial of the OX40 agonist ivuxolimab. These receptors came from an adult with an advanced solid tumor such as melanoma, head and neck, liver or kidney cancer.

DNA for the CDR3: TGTGCCAGCAGCCCTAGGGACAGGGGGAAAAGCTATGGCTACACCTTC. Translated, it gives CASSPRDRGKSYGYTF. This chain connects TRBV27 to TRBJ1-2; TRBD1 aligns across 11 bases. The junction had 10 bases not matched to a gene; V was cut back by 6 bases and J by 4 bases. CDR1 and CDR2 from the germline V gene are MNHEY and SMNVEV (reference sequence). This CDR3 is 16 amino acids long.

The chain combines TRBV2 with TRBJ1-2; 7 nucleotides match TRBD1. Trimming removed 6 bases from V and 2 bases from J; junction bases left unmatched: 6. CDR3 size: 14 residues. Germline assignment: CDR1 SNHLY and CDR2 FYNNEI. In DNA form, the CDR3 reads TGTGCCAGCAGATCCGGGACAGCGAACTATGGCTACACCTTC. Translated: CASRSGTANYGYTF.

The chain has TRBV13 and TRBJ2-1; D perhaps matches TRBD2 (5 bases). The CDR3 totals 13 residues. Per the germline V gene, CDR1 is PRHDT and CDR2 is FYEKMQ (reference sequence). V was clipped by 3 bases and J by 6 bases, with 9 bases between them. CDR3 residues: CASSFRGSNEQFF. The CDR3 DNA follows: TGTGCCAGCAGCTTTCGGGGATCCAATGAGCAGTTCTTC. The full variable domain, completed using reference TRBV13 and TRBJ2-1, is AAGVIQSPRHLIKEKRETATLKCYPIPRHDTVYWYQQGPGQDPQFLISFYEKMQSDKGSIPDRFSAQQFSDYHSELNMSSLELGDSALYFCASSFRGSNEQFFGPGTRLTVL.

The genes are TRBV5-4 and TRBJ2-7, with D perhaps TRBD2 (6 bases). CDR1 is SGHNT and CDR2 is YYREEE in the germline V gene (reference sequence). This CDR3 is built from 13 residues. Trimming left V 2 bases short and J 5 bases short, with 11 bases between. The CDR3 reads CASSLVGGDEQYF. The DNA for the CDR3 is TGTGCCAGCAGCTTAGTCGGGGGTGACGAGCAGTACTTC. Full variable domain (outside the CDR3, taken from reference TRBV5-4 and TRBJ2-7): ETGVTQSPTHLIKTRGQQVTLRCSSQSGHNTVSWYQQALGQGPQFIFQYYREEENGRGNFPPRFSGLQFPNYSSELNVNALELDDSALYLCASSLVGGDEQYFGPGTRLTVT.

The chain employs TRBV29-1 and TRBJ2-7; the match to TRBD1 covers 10 bases. CDR3 size: 14 residues. Unmatched junction bases numbered 4, after V lost 1 base and J lost 4 bases. Germline lookup yields CDR1 SQVTM and CDR2 ANQGSEA. CDR3 bases: TGCAGCGTTGAAGCCCGGGACAGGGGTTACGAGCAGTACTTC. Translated, it gives CSVEARDRGYEQYF.

The genes are TRBV11-2 and TRBJ2-3; perhaps TRBD2 as D (7 bases). V lost 0 bases and J 1 base, leaving 14 bases between the germline ends. CDR1 SGHAT and CDR2 FQNNGV come from the germline V gene. The CDR3 spans 17 residues. The chain's CDR3 is CASSLESRGARTDTQYF. DNA for the CDR3: TGTGCCAGCAGCTTAGAATCCCGGGGGGCCCGCACAGATACGCAGTATTTT.

The chain combines TRBV5-1 with TRBJ2-7; 9 bases line up with TRBD1. The CDR3 runs 14 residues. Germline CDR1 is SGHRS and CDR2 is YFSETQ. V was pared by 1 base and J by 4 bases, with 3 bases of the junction left unmatched. The CDR3 nucleotides read TGCGCCAGCAGCTTGATACAGGGGGCTTACGAGCAGTACTTC. It codes for CASSLIQGAYEQYF.

The chain couples TRBV13 to TRBJ1-4; D perhaps matches TRBD1 (6 bases). Per germline, CDR1 PRHDT and CDR2 FYEKMQ (reference sequence). The CDR3 is made up of 14 amino acids. Trimming took 6 bases from V and 7 from J, leaving 15 bases between them. The CDR3 region is CASSHRVDGEKLFF. In nucleotides, the CDR3 is TGTGCCAGCAGTCACAGGGTGGATGGTGAAAAACTGTTTTTT.

This rearrangement joins TRBV11-2 to TRBJ2-5; D gene unclear. The germline V and J ends were trimmed by 1 base and 5 bases, with 17 bases remaining between them. CDR1 is SGHAT, CDR2 FQNNGV, per germline. The CDR3 is 16 amino acids. Written as DNA, the CDR3 is TGTGCCAGCAGCTTAGTTCCCCGTCCGATCGGGGAGACCCAGTACTTC. It specifies CASSLVPRPIGETQYF.

The chain joins TRBV13 to TRBJ2-3; a possible D gene is TRBD2 (5 bases). CDR1 PRHDT and CDR2 FYEKMQ come from the germline V gene (reference sequence). Trimming left V 4 bases short and J 2 bases short, with 19 bases between. The CDR3 covers 17 residues. CDR3 sequence: CASSYRGNGPITDTQYF. CDR3 nucleotides: TGTGCCAGCAGCTACCGGGGTAACGGGCCCATCACAGATACGCAGTATTTT.